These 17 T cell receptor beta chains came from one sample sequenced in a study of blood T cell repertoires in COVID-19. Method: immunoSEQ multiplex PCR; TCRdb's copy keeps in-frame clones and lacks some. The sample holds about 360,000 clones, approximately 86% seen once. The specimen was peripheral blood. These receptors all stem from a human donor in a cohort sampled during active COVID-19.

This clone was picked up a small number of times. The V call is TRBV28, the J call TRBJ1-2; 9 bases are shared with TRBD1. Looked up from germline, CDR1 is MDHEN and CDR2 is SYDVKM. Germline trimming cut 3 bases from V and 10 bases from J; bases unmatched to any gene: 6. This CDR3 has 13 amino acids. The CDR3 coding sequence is TGTGCCAGCAGTTTGGGACAGGGAAGGAACTACACCTTC. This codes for CASSLGQGRNYTF.

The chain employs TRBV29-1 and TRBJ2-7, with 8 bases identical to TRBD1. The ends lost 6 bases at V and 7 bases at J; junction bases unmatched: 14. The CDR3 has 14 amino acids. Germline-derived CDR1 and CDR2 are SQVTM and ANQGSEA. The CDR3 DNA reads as TGCAGCGTGCTCGAGGCCAGGGGGCTGCGGGAGCAGTACTTC. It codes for CSVLEARGLREQYF.

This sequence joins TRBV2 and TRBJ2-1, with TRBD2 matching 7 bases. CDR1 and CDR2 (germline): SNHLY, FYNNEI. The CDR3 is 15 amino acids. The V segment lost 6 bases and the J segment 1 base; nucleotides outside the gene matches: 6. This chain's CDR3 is CASRPGGPSYNEQFF. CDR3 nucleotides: TGTGCCAGCAGACCGGGGGGTCCTTCCTACAATGAGCAGTTCTTC.

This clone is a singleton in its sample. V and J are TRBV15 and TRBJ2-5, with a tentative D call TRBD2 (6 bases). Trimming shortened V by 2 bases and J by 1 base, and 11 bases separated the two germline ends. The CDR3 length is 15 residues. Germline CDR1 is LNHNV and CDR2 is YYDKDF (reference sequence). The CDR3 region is CATSRSLGGQETQYF. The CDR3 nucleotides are TGTGCCACCAGCAGAAGCTTGGGGGGCCAAGAGACCCAGTACTTC.

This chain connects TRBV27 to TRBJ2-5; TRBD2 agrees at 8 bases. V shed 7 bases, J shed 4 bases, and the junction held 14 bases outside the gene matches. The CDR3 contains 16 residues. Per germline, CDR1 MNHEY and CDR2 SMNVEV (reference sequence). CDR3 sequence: CASTAGGGPGGETQYF. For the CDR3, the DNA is TGTGCCAGCACCGCGGGGGGCGGGCCCGGCGGAGAGACCCAGTACTTC.

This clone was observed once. CDR3 region: CASTSPTVGARSYEQYF. CDR3 bases: TGTGCCAGCACCAGCCCCACCGTGGGGGCGCGGTCCTACGAGCAGTACTTC. The chain combines TRBV7-9 with TRBJ2-7; D is perhaps TRBD1 (6 bases). The V and J ends lost 7 bases and 1 base respectively, with 23 bases between them. CDR3 size: 17 residues. CDR1 is SEHNR, CDR2 FQNEAQ, per germline (reference sequence).

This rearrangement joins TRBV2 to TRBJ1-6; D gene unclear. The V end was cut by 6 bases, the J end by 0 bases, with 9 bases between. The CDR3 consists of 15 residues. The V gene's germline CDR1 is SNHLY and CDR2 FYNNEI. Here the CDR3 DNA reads TGTGCCAGCAGGAGGGAGAACTCCTATAATTCACCCCTCCACTTT. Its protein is CASRRENSYNSPLHF.

As DNA, the CDR3 is TGCGCCAGCAGCTTGGTAGTGTCTAGCACAGATACGCAGTATTTT. This sequence encodes CASSLVVSSTDTQYF. V and J are TRBV5-1 and TRBJ2-3, with D unresolved. This CDR3 is built from 15 residues. With 0 bases removed from V and 0 bases from J, the gap between germline ends came to 8 bases. Germline-derived CDR1 and CDR2 are SGHRS and YFSETQ.

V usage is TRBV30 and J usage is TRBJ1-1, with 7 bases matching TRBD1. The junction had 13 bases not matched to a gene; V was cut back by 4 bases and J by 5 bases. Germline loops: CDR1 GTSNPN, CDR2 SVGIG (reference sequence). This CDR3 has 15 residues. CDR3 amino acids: CAWTRQGRVETEAFF. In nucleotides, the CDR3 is TGTGCCTGGACCCGACAGGGCAGGGTCGAGACTGAAGCTTTCTTT.

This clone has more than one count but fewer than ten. CDR3 residues: CASSRGQYEQYF. The CDR3 DNA sequence: TGTGCCAGCAGCCGGGGACAGTACGAGCAGTACTTC. The V call is TRBV11-2, the J call TRBJ2-7; TRBD1 aligns across 7 bases. Germline CDR1 SGHAT, CDR2 FQNNGV. The CDR3 runs to 12 residues. V lost 5 bases to trimming and J lost 4 bases; unmatched junction nucleotides: 2.

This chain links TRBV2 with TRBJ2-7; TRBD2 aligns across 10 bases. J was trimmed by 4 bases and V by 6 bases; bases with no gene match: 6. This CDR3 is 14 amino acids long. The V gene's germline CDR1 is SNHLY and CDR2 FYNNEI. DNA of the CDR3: TGTGCCAGCAGGTCCGGGACTAGCGCTTACGAGCAGTACTTC. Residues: CASRSGTSAYEQYF.

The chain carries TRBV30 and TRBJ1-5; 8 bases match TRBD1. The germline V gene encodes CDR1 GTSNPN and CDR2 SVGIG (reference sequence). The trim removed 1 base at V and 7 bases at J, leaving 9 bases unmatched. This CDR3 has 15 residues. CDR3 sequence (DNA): TGTGCCTGGAGTGGAGTGGGCAGGGGGCAACAGCCCCAGCATTTT. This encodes CAWSGVGRGQQPQHF.

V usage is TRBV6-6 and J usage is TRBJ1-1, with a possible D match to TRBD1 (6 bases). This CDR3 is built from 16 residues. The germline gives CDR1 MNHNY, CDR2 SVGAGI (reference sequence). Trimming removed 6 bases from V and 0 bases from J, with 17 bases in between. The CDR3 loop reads CASSPGQFVMNTEAFF. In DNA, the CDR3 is TGTGCCAGCAGCCCGGGACAATTCGTGATGAACACTGAAGCTTTCTTT.

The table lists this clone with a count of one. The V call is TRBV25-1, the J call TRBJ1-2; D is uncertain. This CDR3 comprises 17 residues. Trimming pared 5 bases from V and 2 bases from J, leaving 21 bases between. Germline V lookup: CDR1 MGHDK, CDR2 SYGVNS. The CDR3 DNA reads TGTGCCAGCAGTCCTGGAGGTTATGTAGAGATAAACTATGGCTACACCTTC. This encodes CASSPGGYVEINYGYTF.

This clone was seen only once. The CDR3 DNA follows: TGTGCCAGCAGCCCCCAGGGGGCGTCCACTGAAGCTTTCTTT. Its protein product is CASSPQGASTEAFF. The chain uses TRBV7-3 and TRBJ1-1; 8 nucleotides match TRBD1. With V trimmed by 5 bases and J by 4 bases, 6 bases remained unmatched. The CDR3 has 14 amino acids. Germline V CDR1 and CDR2: SGHTA, FQGTGA.

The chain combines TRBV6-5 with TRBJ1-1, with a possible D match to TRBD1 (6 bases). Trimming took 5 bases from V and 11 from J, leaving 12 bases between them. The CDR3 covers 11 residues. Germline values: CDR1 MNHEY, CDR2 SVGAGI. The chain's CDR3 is CASSIQGTAFF. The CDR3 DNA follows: TGTGCCAGCAGTATACAGGGAACCGCTTTCTTT.

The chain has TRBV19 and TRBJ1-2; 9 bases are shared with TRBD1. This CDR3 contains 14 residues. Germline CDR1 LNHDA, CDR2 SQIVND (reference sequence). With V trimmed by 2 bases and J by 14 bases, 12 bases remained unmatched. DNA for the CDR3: TGTGCCAGTAGTATAAAGTCGGGACAGGGAGCGGAGACCTTC. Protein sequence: CASSIKSGQGAETF.